Described below is a single T cell receptor beta chain sequence and its context. TCRdb's table, derived via immunoSEQ multiplex PCR, lists solely in-frame clones and lacks some. The sample lists 130,000 to 150,000 clones; around 82% were seen once. All enrollees were about 18 to 100 years old and from around 25 US areas. Self-reported history from a screening survey and questionnaire set each donor's cohort. This entry belongs to a study of blood T cell repertoires in COVID-19. Whole-study context: From T cells, B-cell-depleted T cells, or PBMCs came the material, which was cDNA or gDNA.

The CDR3 is 13 residues long. V gave up 5 bases and J gave up 5 bases; unmatched junction bases: 4. The V and J genes are TRBV12-3 or TRBV12-4 and TRBJ2-3; 7 nucleotides agree with TRBD1. The source is a man in his forties or fifties with acute COVID-19. The specimen sequenced was PBMCs or T cells enriched from blood (not recorded which). Here the CDR3 reads CASSTGQKDTQYF. CDR3 in DNA: TGTGCCAGCAGTACGGGACAGAAAGATACGCAGTATTTT.